A single sample gave rise to the 30 T cell receptor beta chains below, sequenced in a study of T cell responses to AZD1222 COVID-19 vaccine. The assay was immunoSEQ multiplex PCR, and TCRdb's table has in-frame clones only and misses some. The table lists about 130,000 clones, about 90% of them singletons. The sequences come from peripheral blood, collected on day 0 of AZD1222 vaccination. The receptors were gathered from an adult in good health.

This rearrangement joins TRBV18 to TRBJ1-6, with D maybe TRBD1 (5 bases). Germline assignment: CDR1 KGHSH and CDR2 LQKENI. Trimming shortened V by 3 bases and J by 5 bases, and 14 bases separated the two germline ends. CDR3 size: 16 residues. The CDR3 DNA follows: TGTGCCAGCTCACCGATTTGGGACCATAATAATTCACCCCTCCACTTT. The encoded protein is CASSPIWDHNNSPLHF.

This chain joins TRBV5-1 and TRBJ1-4; D unclear. The germline V gene has CDR1 SGHRS and CDR2 YFSETQ. The CDR3 spans 16 residues. The ends were cut back, 0 bases at V and 7 bases at J, with 16 bases in the middle. The chain's CDR3 is CASSLETPRSGEKLFF. CDR3 nucleotides: TGCGCCAGCAGCTTGGAGACTCCCCGGAGCGGTGAAAAACTGTTTTTT. The full variable domain, rest sourced from reference TRBV5-1 and TRBJ1-4, is KAGVTQTPRYLIKTRGQQVTLSCSPISGHRSVSWYQQTPGQGLQFLFEYFSETQRNKGNFPGRFSGRQFSNSRSEMNVSTLELGDSALYLCASSLETPRSGEKLFFGSGTQLSVL.

This clone showed up just a few times. This CDR3 is CATSGQGAHEQYF. As DNA, the CDR3 is TGCGCCACCTCGGGACAGGGGGCCCACGAGCAGTACTTC. The chain joins TRBV10-1 to TRBJ2-7; 12 nucleotides line up with TRBD1. V lost 10 bases to trimming and J lost 5 bases; unmatched junction nucleotides: 6. The germline CDR1 and CDR2 sequences are WNHNN and SYGVQD (reference sequence). The length of the CDR3 is 13 residues.

The genes are TRBV5-1 and TRBJ1-1, with TRBD1 matching over 8 bases. J lost 1 base, V lost 1 base, and 3 bases had no gene match. The length of the CDR3 is 15 residues. From germline, CDR1 is SGHRS and CDR2 YFSETQ. DNA for the CDR3: TGCGCCAGCAGCTTGATCGGACAGGGGAACACTGAAGCTTTCTTT. Translation: CASSLIGQGNTEAFF.

The chain couples TRBV29-1 to TRBJ1-2; D unclear. Between the trimmed V and J ends, which lost 7 bases and 4 bases, there was a span of 16 bases. The CDR3 extends over 13 amino acids. The germline CDR1 and CDR2 sequences are SQVTM and ANQGSEA. The CDR3 reads CSAVEGSGYGYTF. CDR3 sequence (DNA): TGCAGCGCCGTAGAAGGGTCGGGCTATGGCTACACCTTC.

The chain carries TRBV20-1 and TRBJ2-5; 7 bases align to TRBD1. This CDR3 has 13 amino acids. Germline V CDR1 and CDR2: DFQATT, SNEGSKA (reference sequence). The trim removed 7 bases at V and 5 bases at J, leaving 10 bases unmatched. The CDR3 DNA reads as TGCAGTGTTATTGAGGGGGCGTTGGAGACCCAGTACTTC. Translation gives CSVIEGALETQYF.

This sequence joins TRBV5-4 and TRBJ1-5, with D unresolved. This CDR3 comprises 15 residues. Germline CDR1 and CDR2: SGHNT and YYREEE (reference sequence). V was clipped by 0 bases and J by 4 bases, with 11 bases between them. The CDR3 DNA reads as TGTGCCAGCAGCTTGGACCCCTCAGGTAATCAGCCCCAGCATTTT. The encoded protein is CASSLDPSGNQPQHF.

V usage is TRBV6-5 and J usage is TRBJ1-1, with D unclear. In germline, CDR1 is MNHEY, CDR2 SVGAGI. The V end was cut by 8 bases, the J end by 7 bases, with 14 bases between. This CDR3 spans 12 amino acids. The chain's CDR3 is CASRDRLSEAFF. CDR3 coding DNA: TGTGCCAGCCGAGACCGTCTGAGTGAAGCTTTCTTT.

The chain is built from TRBV4-2 and TRBJ1-5; no firm D call. V was trimmed by 0 bases and J by 6 bases, leaving 6 bases between them. Germline lookup yields CDR1 LGHNA and CDR2 YNFKEQ. CDR3 length: 13 amino acids. The DNA of the CDR3 is TGTGCCAGCAGCCAAGATGGACCTCAGCCCCAGCATTTT. It codes for CASSQDGPQPQHF.

This clone occurred once. This chain uses TRBV29-1 with TRBJ2-6; D unclear. The germline gives CDR1 SQVTM, CDR2 ANQGSEA. The ends were cut back, 2 bases at V and 4 bases at J, with 9 bases in the middle. The CDR3 spans 14 residues. The DNA for the CDR3 is TGCAGCGTTGAACAGGTTCCGGGGGCCAACGTCCTGACTTTC. It is translated as CSVEQVPGANVLTF.

This chain connects TRBV2 to TRBJ1-2; 7 bases line up with TRBD1. Germline trimming cut 1 base from V and 4 bases from J; bases unmatched to any gene: 12. Germline CDR1 and CDR2: SNHLY and FYNNEI. This CDR3 has 17 amino acids. CDR3 protein: CASSEVGRGPTLYGYTF. DNA of the CDR3: TGTGCCAGCAGTGAAGTGGGTAGGGGGCCCACCCTCTATGGCTACACCTTC.

The rearrangement uses TRBV5-1 and TRBJ1-6, with D perhaps TRBD1 (6 bases). The CDR3 covers 15 residues. V dropped 4 bases and J dropped 8 bases, with 16 bases sitting between them. The germline V gene has CDR1 SGHRS and CDR2 YFSETQ. CDR3 region: CASSARGSGDSPLHF. The CDR3 region has the DNA TGCGCCAGCAGCGCAAGGGGGTCTGGGGATTCACCCCTCCACTTT.

This sequence joins TRBV2 and TRBJ1-5, with TRBD1 as a possible D gene (5 bases). The CDR3 is 16 amino acids. Trimming shortened V by 3 bases and J by 6 bases, and 18 bases separated the two germline ends. Germline CDR1 reads SNHLY; CDR2 reads FYNNEI. The CDR3 is CASSDRTGGGSQPQHF. The CDR3, as DNA: TGTGCCAGCAGTGACCGAACCGGGGGGGGATCTCAGCCCCAGCATTTT.

This sequence joins TRBV6-5 and TRBJ1-4; 11 bases line up with TRBD1. CDR1 MNHEY and CDR2 SVGAGI come from the germline V gene. This CDR3 has 14 amino acids. V lost 5 bases and J lost 8; bases outside the gene matches: 4. The CDR3 nucleotides are TGTGCCAGCAGTCGGGACAGGGGGAGAGAAAAACTGTTTTTT. Its protein product is CASSRDRGREKLFF.

This chain links TRBV4-3 with TRBJ1-1, with a possible D match to TRBD1 (6 bases). CDR3 length: 13 amino acids. V was trimmed by 2 bases and J by 5 bases, leaving 9 bases between them. Germline lookup yields CDR1 LGHNA and CDR2 YSLEER. The CDR3 sequence: CASSQRGGTEAFF. Written as DNA, the CDR3 is TGCGCCAGCAGCCAAAGGGGGGGGACTGAAGCTTTCTTT.

The genes are TRBV7-2 and TRBJ2-6; D may be TRBD1 or TRBD2 (5 bases each). The V gene's germline CDR1 is SGHTA and CDR2 FQGNSA. V shed 4 bases and J shed 0 bases, with 7 bases lying between them. The CDR3 is 15 residues long. DNA of the CDR3: TGTGCCAGCAGCTCTGGGGGCTCTGGGGCCAACGTCCTGACTTTC. It yields the protein CASSSGGSGANVLTF.

The gene calls are TRBV9 and TRBJ1-1, with a possible D match to TRBD1 (5 bases). V was trimmed by 5 bases and J by 2 bases, leaving 7 bases between them. The CDR3 has 12 residues. The V gene's germline CDR1 is SGDLS and CDR2 YYNGEE. This CDR3 is CASRGVNTEAFF. Here the CDR3 DNA reads TGTGCCAGCAGGGGGGTTAACACTGAAGCTTTCTTT.

The chain carries TRBV10-3 and TRBJ1-3, with 8 bases matching TRBD1. Germline-derived CDR1 and CDR2 are ENHRY and SYGVKD. The CDR3 runs to 17 residues. With V trimmed by 2 bases and J by 3 bases, 9 bases remained unmatched. CDR3 DNA: TGTGCCATCAGTGAGGAGACAGGGGCTGCAGGTGGAAACACCATATATTTT. Its protein product is CAISEETGAAGGNTIYF.

This clone was detected only a few times. V gene TRBV5-1 combines with J gene TRBJ2-1; the D is unclear. Germline V gives CDR1 SGHRS, CDR2 YFSETQ. This CDR3 region has 13 residues. The germline V and J ends were trimmed by 0 bases and 7 bases, with 8 bases remaining between them. The CDR3 region is CASSLGRANEQFF. CDR3 bases: TGCGCCAGCAGCTTGGGGCGCGCGAATGAGCAGTTCTTC. Drawing the rest from reference TRBV5-1 and TRBJ2-1, the complete variable domain is KAGVTQTPRYLIKTRGQQVTLSCSPISGHRSVSWYQQTPGQGLQFLFEYFSETQRNKGNFPGRFSGRQFSNSRSEMNVSTLELGDSALYLCASSLGRANEQFFGPGTRLTVL.

The CDR3 reads CASSLDYGGKQYF. In DNA, the CDR3 is TGTGCCAGCAGCTTAGATTACGGGGGTAAGCAGTATTTT. V and J are TRBV11-3 and TRBJ2-3; the D gene is possibly TRBD2 (6 bases). V lost 0 bases and J 11 bases, leaving 12 bases between the germline ends. The CDR3 has 13 residues. Per the germline V gene, CDR1 is SGHNT and CDR2 is YENEEA.

The chain combines TRBV6-2 or TRBV6-3 with TRBJ2-5, with TRBD2 identical over 8 bases. J gave up 1 base and V 2 bases, and 6 bases lay outside the gene matches. The CDR3 consists of 16 residues. Germline V gene data show CDR1 as MNHEY and CDR2 as SVGEGT. The CDR3 bases are TGTGCCAGCAGTTACGAGGCGGGGGGCATCCAAGAGACCCAGTACTTC. As protein: CASSYEAGGIQETQYF.

This clone was observed once. The rearrangement joins TRBV5-6 to TRBJ2-7; possible D gene TRBD1, 5 bases. The CDR3 is 14 residues long. Trimming stripped 0 bases from V and 3 bases from J, with 10 bases between. CDR1 is SGHDT and CDR2 is YYEEEE in the germline V gene. The chain's CDR3 is CASSLAYRLYEQYF. The CDR3, as DNA: TGTGCCAGCAGCTTGGCGTACAGGCTCTACGAGCAGTACTTC.

This clone was seen just once. J is TRBJ1-2 and V is TRBV6-5; 10 bases map to TRBD1. After removal of 5 bases from V and 4 bases from J, the junction contained 7 bases not matched to a gene. Germline V CDR1 and CDR2: MNHEY, SVGAGI. The length of the CDR3 is 15 residues. The CDR3: CASSPQDRGIYGYTF. CDR3 DNA sequence: TGTGCCAGCAGTCCCCAGGACAGGGGGATCTATGGCTACACCTTC.

The genes are TRBV9 and TRBJ1-1; D perhaps matches TRBD1 (5 bases). The CDR3 has 13 residues. Deletions cut 3 bases from V and 8 bases from J, with 14 bases between. In germline, CDR1 is SGDLS, CDR2 YYNGEE. CDR3 amino acids: CASSGRRDLEAFF. The CDR3 DNA reads TGTGCCAGCAGCGGCCGAAGGGACCTGGAAGCTTTCTTT.

This chain uses TRBV6-1 with TRBJ1-2; D uncertain. In germline, CDR1 is MNHNS, CDR2 SASEGT. This CDR3 has 13 amino acids. V was trimmed by 7 bases and J by 0 bases, leaving 9 bases between them. The CDR3 loop is CASTEIPNYGYTF. For the CDR3, the DNA is TGTGCCAGCACGGAAATACCTAACTATGGCTACACCTTC.

A remark on this clone: The junction shows a germline mismatch at one end, possibly a read error. The chain couples TRBV7-2 to TRBJ1-1; D unclear. Germline assignment: CDR1 SGHTA and CDR2 FQGNSA. The CDR3 length is 13 residues. The CDR3 nucleotides are TGTGCCAGCAGCGGTGTAGTGAACGCTGAAGCTTTCTTT. Amino acids: CASSGVVNAEAFF.

This clone was picked up one time. The rearrangement uses TRBV6-5 and TRBJ1-1; TRBD1 agrees at 7 bases. CDR1 and CDR2 from the germline V gene are MNHEY and SVGAGI. Losses at the gene ends were 6 bases for V and 4 bases for J; bases not matched to a gene: 5. The CDR3 length is 13 residues. This chain's CDR3 is CASRPGGGTEAFF. The DNA for the CDR3 is TGTGCCAGCAGGCCAGGGGGAGGCACTGAAGCTTTCTTT.

The V gene is TRBV18, the J gene TRBJ2-7; TRBD1 agrees at 8 bases. Germline CDR1 reads KGHSH; CDR2 reads LQKENI. J gave up 4 bases and V 2 bases, and 4 bases lay outside the gene matches. This CDR3 has 14 amino acids. The CDR3 nucleotides read TGTGCCAGCTCACCAATCACAGGGGGTTACGAGCAGTACTTC. It specifies CASSPITGGYEQYF.

The gene calls are TRBV11-2 and TRBJ2-6, with a weak D call TRBD2 (6 bases). CDR1 is SGHAT and CDR2 is FQNNGV in the germline V gene. CDR3 length: 17 amino acids. The V end was cut by 0 bases, the J end by 0 bases, with 9 bases between. The CDR3 coding sequence is TGTGCCAGCAGCTTAGAGGGGGGATACTCTGGGGCCAACGTCCTGACTTTC. It translates to CASSLEGGYSGANVLTF.

This clone has a handful of counts. V usage is TRBV6-5 and J usage is TRBJ1-2; no reliable D call. Germline V gene data show CDR1 as MNHEY and CDR2 as SVGAGI. The CDR3 contains 13 residues. With 6 bases removed from V and 7 bases from J, the gap between germline ends came to 15 bases. CDR3 sequence: CASRKAQNTGYTF. DNA for the CDR3: TGTGCCAGCAGGAAGGCCCAGAACACTGGCTACACCTTC.